The 5 T cell receptor beta chains listed next were all sequenced from one sample in a study of blood T cell repertoires in COVID-19. The assay was immunoSEQ multiplex PCR, and TCRdb's table has in-frame clones only and misses some. Of approximately 270,000 clones listed, 80% to 85% are singletons. The sample was peripheral blood. The receptors here all came from a person between 70 and 80 years old with COVID-19, enrolled during active disease.

The chain couples TRBV5-5 to TRBJ1-1, with D unclear. The length of the CDR3 is 12 residues. The germline gives CDR1 SGHKS, CDR2 YYEKEE (reference sequence). The V end lost 6 bases, the J end lost 8 bases, and 14 bases lay between the germline ends. Here the CDR3 DNA reads TGTGCCAGCAACGAAAATCACATCGAAGCTTTCTTT. Protein: CASNENHIEAFF.

V usage is TRBV5-1 and J usage is TRBJ2-7; weak D call: TRBD1 (5 bases). Germline V lookup: CDR1 SGHRS, CDR2 YFSETQ. The CDR3 has 14 residues. V dropped 1 base and J dropped 0 bases, with 8 bases sitting between them. The CDR3 reads CASSLQGSSYEQYF. CDR3 DNA: TGCGCCAGCAGCTTGCAGGGAAGCTCCTACGAGCAGTACTTC.

This chain connects TRBV15 to TRBJ1-4; tentative D call: TRBD1 (5 bases). Trimming cost V 5 bases and J 6 bases, with 16 bases left between them. The CDR3 has 15 residues. Germline assignment: CDR1 LNHNV and CDR2 YYDKDF (reference sequence). The CDR3 sequence is CATSFQGGEDEKLFF. The CDR3 DNA sequence: TGTGCCACCAGCTTTCAGGGCGGTGAAGATGAAAAACTGTTTTTT.

This chain joins TRBV28 and TRBJ2-5; D not resolved. V dropped 6 bases and J dropped 5 bases, with 7 bases sitting between them. CDR1 is MDHEN and CDR2 is SYDVKM in the germline V gene. The CDR3 runs to 11 residues. The CDR3 spells CASSTLETQYF. The CDR3 bases are TGTGCCAGCAGCACATTGGAGACCCAGTACTTC.

This chain links TRBV19 with TRBJ1-1; D is unresolved. CDR1 and CDR2 from the germline V gene are LNHDA and SQIVND (reference sequence). V lost 3 bases and J 8 bases, leaving 7 bases between the germline ends. The CDR3 length is 11 residues. The CDR3 nucleotides read TGTGCCAGTAGTATCAGGAAGGAAGCTTTCTTT. It is translated as CASSIRKEAFF.